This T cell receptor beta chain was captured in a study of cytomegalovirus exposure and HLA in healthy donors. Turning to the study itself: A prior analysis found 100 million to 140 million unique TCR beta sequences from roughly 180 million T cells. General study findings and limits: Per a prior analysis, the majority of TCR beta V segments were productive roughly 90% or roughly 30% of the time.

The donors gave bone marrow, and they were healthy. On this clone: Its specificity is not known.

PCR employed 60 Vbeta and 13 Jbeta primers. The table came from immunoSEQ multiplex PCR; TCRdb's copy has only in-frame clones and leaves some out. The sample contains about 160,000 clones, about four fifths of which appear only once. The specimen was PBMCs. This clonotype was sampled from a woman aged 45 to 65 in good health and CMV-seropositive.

The CDR3 DNA is TGTGCCTGGAGTCCGAAAGAGAGTGAAGCTTTCTTT. It yields the protein CAWSPKESEAFF. The chain couples TRBV30 to TRBJ1-1; D is ambiguous. CDR1 GTSNPN and CDR2 SVGIG come from the germline V gene (reference sequence). The CDR3 has 12 amino acids. Trimming shortened V by 2 bases and J by 7 bases, and 11 bases separated the two germline ends.